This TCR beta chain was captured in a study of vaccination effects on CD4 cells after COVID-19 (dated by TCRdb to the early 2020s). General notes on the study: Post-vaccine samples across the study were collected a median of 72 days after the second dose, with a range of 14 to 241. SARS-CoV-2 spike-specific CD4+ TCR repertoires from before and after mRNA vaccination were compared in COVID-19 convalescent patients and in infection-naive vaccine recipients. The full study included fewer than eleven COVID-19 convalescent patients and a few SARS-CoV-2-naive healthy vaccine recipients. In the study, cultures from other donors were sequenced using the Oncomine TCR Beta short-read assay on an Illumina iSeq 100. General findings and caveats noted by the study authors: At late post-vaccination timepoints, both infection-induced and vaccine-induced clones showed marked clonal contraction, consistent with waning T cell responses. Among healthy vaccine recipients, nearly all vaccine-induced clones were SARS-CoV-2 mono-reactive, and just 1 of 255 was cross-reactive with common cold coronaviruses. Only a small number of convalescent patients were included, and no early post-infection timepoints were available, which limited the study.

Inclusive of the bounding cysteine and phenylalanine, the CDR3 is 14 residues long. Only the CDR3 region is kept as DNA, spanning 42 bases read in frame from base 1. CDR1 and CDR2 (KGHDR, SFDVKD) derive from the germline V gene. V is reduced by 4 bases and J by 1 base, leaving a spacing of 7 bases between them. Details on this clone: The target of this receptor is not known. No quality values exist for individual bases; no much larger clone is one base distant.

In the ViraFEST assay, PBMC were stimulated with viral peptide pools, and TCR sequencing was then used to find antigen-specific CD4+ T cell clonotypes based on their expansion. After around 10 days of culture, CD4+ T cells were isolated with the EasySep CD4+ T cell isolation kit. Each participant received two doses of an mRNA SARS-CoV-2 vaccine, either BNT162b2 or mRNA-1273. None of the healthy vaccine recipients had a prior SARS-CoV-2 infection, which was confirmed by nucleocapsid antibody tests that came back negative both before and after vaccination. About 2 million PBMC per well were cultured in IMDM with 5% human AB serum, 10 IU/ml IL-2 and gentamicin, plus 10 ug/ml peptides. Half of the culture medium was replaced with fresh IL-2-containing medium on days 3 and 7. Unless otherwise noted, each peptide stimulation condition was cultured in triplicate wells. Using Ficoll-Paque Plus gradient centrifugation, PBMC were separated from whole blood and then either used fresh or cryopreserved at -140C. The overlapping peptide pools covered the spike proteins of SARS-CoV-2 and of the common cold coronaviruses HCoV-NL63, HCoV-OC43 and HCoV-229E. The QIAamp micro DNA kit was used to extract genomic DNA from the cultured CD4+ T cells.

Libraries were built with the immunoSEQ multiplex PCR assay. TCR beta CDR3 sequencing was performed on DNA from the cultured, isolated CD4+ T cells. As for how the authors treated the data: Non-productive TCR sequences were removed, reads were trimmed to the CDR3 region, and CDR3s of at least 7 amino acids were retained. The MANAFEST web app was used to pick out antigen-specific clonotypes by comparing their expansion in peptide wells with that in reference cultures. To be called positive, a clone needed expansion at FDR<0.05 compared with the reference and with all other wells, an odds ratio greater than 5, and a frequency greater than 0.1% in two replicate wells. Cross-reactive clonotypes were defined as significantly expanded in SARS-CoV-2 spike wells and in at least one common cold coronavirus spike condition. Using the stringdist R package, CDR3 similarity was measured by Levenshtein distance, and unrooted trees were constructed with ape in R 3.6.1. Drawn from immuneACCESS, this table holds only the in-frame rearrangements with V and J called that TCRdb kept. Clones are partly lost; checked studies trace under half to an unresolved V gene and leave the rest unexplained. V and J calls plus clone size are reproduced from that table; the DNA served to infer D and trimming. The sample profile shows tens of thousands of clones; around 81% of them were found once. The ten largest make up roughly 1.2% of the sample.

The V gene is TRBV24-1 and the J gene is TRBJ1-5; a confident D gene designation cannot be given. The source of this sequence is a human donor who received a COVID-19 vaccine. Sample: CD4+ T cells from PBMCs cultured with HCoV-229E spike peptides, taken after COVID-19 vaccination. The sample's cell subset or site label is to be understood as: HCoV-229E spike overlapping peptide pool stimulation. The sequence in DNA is TGTGCCACCAGTGACACCCTAAGCAATCAGCCCCAGCATTTT. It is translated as CATSDTLSNQPQHF.